Following are 28 T cell receptor beta chains from one sample sequenced in a study of blood T cell repertoires in COVID-19. Measured with immunoSEQ multiplex PCR; TCRdb has only the in-frame clones, and not every one. Of approximately 220,000 clones in the sample, around four fifths were seen once. Sequenced material: peripheral blood. These receptors were obtained from a man aged 35 to 55 with acute or convalescent COVID-19.

The rearrangement uses TRBV14 and TRBJ2-1, with 13 bases identical to TRBD2. The CDR3 has 16 amino acids. Germline trimming cut 1 base from V and 8 bases from J; bases unmatched to any gene: 5. Germline V CDR1 and CDR2: SGHDN, FVKESK. CDR3 bases: TGTGCCAGCAGCCAAGTCGGGACTAGCGGGATTCATGAGCAGTTCTTC. Translated, it gives CASSQVGTSGIHEQFF.

This clone appeared a few times. V usage is TRBV4-2 and J usage is TRBJ1-2, with D perhaps matching TRBD1 (6 bases). The CDR3 is made up of 15 amino acids. Germline-derived CDR1 and CDR2 are LGHNA and YNFKEQ. The germline V and J ends were trimmed by 0 bases and 8 bases, with 16 bases remaining between them. CDR3: CASSQDRGAGDGYTF. CDR3 nucleotides: TGTGCCAGCAGCCAAGATCGGGGGGCAGGGGACGGCTACACCTTC.

The chain uses TRBV3-1 (or the pseudogene TRBV3-2) and TRBJ2-2; D gene uncertain. Germline values: CDR1 LGHDT, CDR2 YNNKEL (reference sequence). Trimming cost V 6 bases and J 7 bases, with 6 bases left between them. This CDR3 spans 11 amino acids. The CDR3 DNA reads TGTGCCAGCAGGAGTCTCGGGGAGCTGTTTTTT. This codes for CASRSLGELFF.

This clone was seen once. The rearrangement uses TRBV21-1 and TRBJ2-1; the tabulated D call, TRBD2, remains unverified against the DNA. TRBV21-1 is labeled a pseudogene. The length of the CDR3 is 17 residues. CDR3 in DNA: TGTGCCAGCAGCAACCACTTAGCGGGGTGTTGCTACAATGAGCAGTTCTTC. Its translation is CASSNHLAGCCYNEQFF.

This rearrangement joins TRBV7-9 to TRBJ2-2; D call uncertain. The CDR3 runs to 15 residues. V lost 4 bases, J lost 0 bases, and 9 bases lay in between. Germline V CDR1 and CDR2: SEHNR, FQNEAQ (reference sequence). The DNA for the CDR3 is TGTGCCAGCAGCTCCTATGAGGCGAACACCGGGGAGCTGTTTTTT. It specifies CASSSYEANTGELFF.

This rearrangement joins TRBV11-1 to TRBJ1-2; D is uncertain. The length of the CDR3 is 14 residues. V was trimmed by 5 bases and J by 3 bases, leaving 13 bases between them. Germline values: CDR1 SGHAT, CDR2 FQDESV (reference sequence). CDR3 sequence: CASSPFPRDYGYTF. The DNA for the CDR3 is TGTGCCAGCAGCCCCTTTCCTCGGGACTATGGCTACACCTTC. The full variable domain, its missing parts supplied by reference TRBV11-1 and TRBJ1-2, is EAEVAQSPRYKITEKSQAVAFWCDPISGHATLYWYRQILGQGPELLVQFQDESVVDDSQLPKDRFSAERLKGVDSTLKIQPAELGDSAMYLCASSPFPRDYGYTFGSGTRLTVV.

This clone was detected once. This sequence joins TRBV11-2 and TRBJ1-1, with 8 bases identical to TRBD1. Germline-derived CDR1 and CDR2 are SGHAT and FQNNGV. This CDR3 region has 15 residues. V was pared by 1 base and J by 6 bases, with 7 bases of the junction left unmatched. The CDR3 coding sequence is TGTGCCAGCAGCTTAGGACAGGGGTATTTGCCTGAAGCTTTCTTT. It translates to CASSLGQGYLPEAFF.

The gene calls are TRBV6-5 and TRBJ1-5; the D is unclear. Germline values: CDR1 MNHEY, CDR2 SVGAGI. V gave up 3 bases and J gave up 3 bases, with 12 bases separating them. The CDR3 loop spans 15 amino acids. In DNA, the CDR3 is TGTGCCAGCAGTTATCTTCGCACTGACAATCAGCCCCAGCATTTT. This encodes CASSYLRTDNQPQHF.

V and J are TRBV5-1 and TRBJ1-1; tentative D call: TRBD1 (5 bases). V lost 5 bases and J lost 1, with 9 bases in between. The V gene's germline CDR1 is SGHRS and CDR2 YFSETQ. The CDR3 spans 13 residues. CDR3 DNA sequence: TGCGCCAGCAGACGCGGACAGAACACTGAAGCTTTCTTT. This sequence encodes CASRRGQNTEAFF.

The CDR3 region is CASSADSSSYNEQFF. Here the CDR3 DNA reads TGTGCCAGCAGCGCCGACAGTAGCTCCTACAATGAGCAGTTCTTC. The chain employs TRBV5-4 and TRBJ2-1; D might be TRBD1 (5 bases). There are 15 residues in the CDR3. The ends were cut back, 4 bases at V and 0 bases at J, with 11 bases in the middle. The germline gives CDR1 SGHNT, CDR2 YYREEE (reference sequence). Using reference TRBV5-4 and TRBJ2-1 for the parts outside the CDR3, the full variable domain is ETGVTQSPTHLIKTRGQQVTLRCSSQSGHNTVSWYQQALGQGPQFIFQYYREEENGRGNFPPRFSGLQFPNYSSELNVNALELDDSALYLCASSADSSSYNEQFFGPGTRLTVL.

Written as DNA, the CDR3 is TGTGCCAGCAGCTCATGGACAGGCCCGAACACTGAAGCTTTCTTT. Protein: CASSSWTGPNTEAFF. The V call is TRBV7-2, the J call TRBJ1-1, with TRBD1 identical over 7 bases. This CDR3 region has 15 residues. Trimming at V came to 4 bases and at J to 1 base, leaving 6 bases not matched to a gene. The V gene's germline CDR1 is SGHTA and CDR2 FQGNSA. Filled out from reference TRBV7-2 and TRBJ1-1, the complete variable domain reads GAGVSQSPSNKVTEKGKDVELRCDPISGHTALYWYRQSLGQGLEFLIYFQGNSAPDKSGLPSDRFSAERTGGSVSTLTIQRTQQEDSAVYLCASSSWTGPNTEAFFGQGTRLTVV.

The chain couples TRBV9 to TRBJ2-7, with TRBD2 identical over 11 bases. Looked up from germline, CDR1 is SGDLS and CDR2 is YYNGEE. Trimming cost V 1 base and J 6 bases; bases outside gene matches: 9. The CDR3 contains 16 residues. The CDR3 sequence: CASSVLAGGPVSEQYF. CDR3 bases: TGTGCCAGCAGCGTATTAGCGGGAGGGCCTGTATCCGAGCAGTACTTC.

This clone has a handful of counts. The chain couples TRBV6-5 to TRBJ2-3; a weak D match, TRBD2 (6 bases). Trimming shortened V by 6 bases and J by 3 bases, and 16 bases separated the two germline ends. The CDR3 extends over 15 amino acids. In germline, CDR1 is MNHEY, CDR2 SVGAGI. CDR3 DNA: TGTGCCAGCAGCAGCACGGGAGTACGGACAGATACGCAGTATTTT. It is translated as CASSSTGVRTDTQYF.

The V call is TRBV7-9, the J call TRBJ2-7; TRBD2 matches 8 bases. The CDR3 extends over 16 amino acids. Germline lookup yields CDR1 SEHNR and CDR2 FQNEAQ (reference sequence). V shed 2 bases, J shed 0 bases, and the junction held 6 bases outside the gene matches. The CDR3 here is CASSLPLAGSSYEQYF. The CDR3 DNA is TGTGCCAGCAGCTTACCCCTAGCGGGTTCCTCCTACGAGCAGTACTTC.

The chain carries TRBV4-2 and TRBJ2-2, with D possibly TRBD2 on 7 matching bases. The CDR3 sequence is 14 residues long. Trimming removed 7 bases from V and 6 bases from J, with 15 bases in between. CDR1 is LGHNA and CDR2 is YNFKEQ in the germline V gene. CDR3 in amino acids: CASTTREGAGELFF. DNA for the CDR3: TGTGCCAGCACCACAAGGGAGGGGGCCGGGGAGCTGTTTTTT.

J is TRBJ1-1 and V is TRBV27, with TRBD1 matching over 8 bases. The CDR3 totals 15 residues. The V gene end was trimmed by 7 bases and the J gene end by 0 bases; junction bases not matched to a gene: 7. CDR1 is MNHEY and CDR2 is SMNVEV in the germline V gene (reference sequence). The CDR3 sequence is CASKWTGQLNTEAFF. CDR3 DNA: TGTGCCAGCAAATGGACAGGGCAGTTGAACACTGAAGCTTTCTTT.

The V and J genes are TRBV29-1 and TRBJ1-5, with TRBD1 identical over 7 bases. J gave up 0 bases and V 7 bases, and 12 bases lay outside the gene matches. The CDR3 has 16 residues. Per the germline V gene, CDR1 is SQVTM and CDR2 is ANQGSEA. The CDR3 here is CSAVFGTAYSNQPQHF. The CDR3 bases are TGCAGCGCCGTTTTTGGGACAGCTTATAGCAATCAGCCCCAGCATTTT.

CDR3 DNA sequence: TGTGCCAGCAGCCAATTACCGGGGACTACTGGAAACACCATATATTTT. Protein: CASSQLPGTTGNTIYF. V and J are TRBV3-1 (or the pseudogene TRBV3-2) and TRBJ1-3; tentative D call: TRBD1 (5 bases). Deletions cut 2 bases from V and 2 bases from J, with 13 bases between. The V gene's germline CDR1 is LGHDT and CDR2 YNNKEL (reference sequence). The CDR3 runs to 16 residues.

This clone came up once. The chain has TRBV2 and TRBJ1-6; possibly TRBD1 for D (5 bases). The CDR3 runs to 12 residues. Per the germline V gene, CDR1 is SNHLY and CDR2 is FYNNEI. V lost 5 bases, J lost 7 bases, and 6 bases lay in between. CDR3 amino acids: CASSRQNSPLHF. The CDR3 DNA is TGTGCCAGCAGTCGACAGAATTCACCCCTCCACTTT.

V and J are TRBV19 and TRBJ2-2; D is ambiguous. The CDR3 is 15 amino acids. V lost 3 bases to trimming and J lost 4 bases, with 12 bases between them. CDR1 and CDR2 (germline): LNHDA, SQIVND (reference sequence). The DNA of the CDR3 is TGTGCCAGTAGTATTCACCTTACTGGCACCGGGGAGCTGTTTTTT. Protein product: CASSIHLTGTGELFF.

V usage is TRBV6-2 or TRBV6-3 and J usage is TRBJ2-1, with 9 nucleotides matching TRBD2. Trimming took 2 bases from V and 4 from J; bases not matched to a gene: 3. The CDR3 consists of 15 residues. From germline, CDR1 is MNHEY and CDR2 SVGEGT. In nucleotides, the CDR3 is TGTGCCAGCAGTTACCTGCTAGCGGGGTACAATGAGCAGTTCTTC. The encoded protein is CASSYLLAGYNEQFF.

J is TRBJ1-1 and V is TRBV30; 10 nucleotides line up with TRBD1. Germline V gene sequence: CDR1 GTSNPN, CDR2 SVGIG (reference sequence). Germline trimming cut 3 bases from V and 10 bases from J; bases unmatched to any gene: 5. This CDR3 has 12 amino acids. CDR3 loop: CAWSRRQGAAFF. CDR3 in DNA: TGTGCCTGGAGCCGCCGACAGGGGGCAGCTTTCTTT. The complete variable domain, with remaining parts taken from reference TRBV30 and TRBJ1-1, reads SQTIHQWPATLVQPVGSPLSLECTVEGTSNPNLYWYRQAAGRGLQLLFYSVGIGQISSEVPQNLSASRPQDRQFILSSKKLLLSDSGFYLCAWSRRQGAAFFGQGTRLTVV.

This clone was counted many times. This chain joins TRBV7-6 and TRBJ1-1, with TRBD1 as a possible D gene (6 bases). CDR1 is SGHVS, CDR2 FNYEAQ, per germline. V was clipped by 1 base and J by 1 base, with 19 bases between them. The CDR3 runs to 18 residues. The chain's CDR3 is CASSLVSRGQVWNTEAFF. CDR3 nucleotides: TGTGCCAGCAGCTTAGTCAGCAGGGGTCAGGTATGGAACACTGAAGCTTTCTTT.

The chain is built from TRBV9 and TRBJ2-5; D is ambiguous. Per the germline V gene, CDR1 is SGDLS and CDR2 is YYNGEE. The V end was cut by 4 bases, the J end by 2 bases, with 9 bases between. The CDR3 is 13 amino acids. As DNA, the CDR3 is TGTGCCAGCAGCACCACACCGCAAGAGACCCAGTACTTC. Translating it yields CASSTTPQETQYF. Looking up the rest from reference TRBV9 and TRBJ2-5 gives the full variable domain: DSGVTQTPKHLITATGQRVTLRCSPRSGDLSVYWYQQSLDQGLQFLIQYYNGEERAKGNILERFSAQQFPDLHSELNLSSLELGDSALYFCASSTTPQETQYFGPGTRLLVL.

V is TRBV4-1 and J is TRBJ1-5; D is possibly TRBD1 (6 bases). The germline V gene has CDR1 MGHRA and CDR2 YSYEKL. V lost 2 bases and J lost 1, with 9 bases in between. The CDR3 consists of 15 residues. CDR3 coding DNA: TGCGCCAGCAGCCAACAGGACAGCAGCAATCAGCCCCAGCATTTT. Its translation: CASSQQDSSNQPQHF.

The chain's CDR3 is CASRFLDRDQFF. Here the CDR3 DNA reads TGTGCCAGCAGATTTCTTGACAGGGATCAGTTCTTC. This rearrangement joins TRBV12-3 or TRBV12-4 to TRBJ2-1; TRBD1 matches 7 bases. Trimming at V came to 6 bases and at J to 13 bases, leaving 9 bases not matched to a gene. This CDR3 is built from 12 residues.

This clone was counted ten times or more. J is TRBJ1-1 and V is TRBV27; 10 bases are a match to TRBD1. The germline V gene has CDR1 MNHEY and CDR2 SMNVEV (reference sequence). This CDR3 has 14 amino acids. V gave up 4 bases and J gave up 5 bases; unmatched junction bases: 4. The CDR3, as DNA: TGTGCCAGCAGTTCGACAGGGGGCTATACTGAAGCTTTCTTT. It codes for CASSSTGGYTEAFF.

This rearrangement joins TRBV27 to TRBJ1-5; 12 bases are shared with TRBD1. From germline, CDR1 is MNHEY and CDR2 SMNVEV (reference sequence). The CDR3 sequence is 15 residues long. Germline trimming cut 4 bases from V and 5 bases from J; bases unmatched to any gene: 3. The CDR3 protein is CASSSGQGAYQPQHF. CDR3 bases: TGTGCCAGCAGTTCGGGACAGGGGGCATATCAGCCCCAGCATTTT.